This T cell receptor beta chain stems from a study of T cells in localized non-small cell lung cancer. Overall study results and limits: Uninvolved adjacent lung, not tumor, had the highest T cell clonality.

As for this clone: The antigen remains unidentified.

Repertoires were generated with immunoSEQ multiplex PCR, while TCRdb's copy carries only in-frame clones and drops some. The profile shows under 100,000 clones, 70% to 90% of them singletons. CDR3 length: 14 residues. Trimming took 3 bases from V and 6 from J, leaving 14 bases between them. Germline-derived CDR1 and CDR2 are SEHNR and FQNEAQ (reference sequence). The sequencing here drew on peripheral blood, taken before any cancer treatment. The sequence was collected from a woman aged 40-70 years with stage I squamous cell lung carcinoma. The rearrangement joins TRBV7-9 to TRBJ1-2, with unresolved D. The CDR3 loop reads CASSLITLNHGYTF. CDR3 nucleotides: TGTGCCAGCAGCTTGATTACCTTAAACCATGGCTACACCTTC. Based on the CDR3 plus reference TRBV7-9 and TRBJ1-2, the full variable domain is DTGVSQNPRHKITKRGQNVTFRCDPISEHNRLYWYRQTLGQGPEFLTYFQNEAQLEKSRLLSDRFSAERPKGSFSTLEIQRTEQGDSAMYLCASSLITLNHGYTFGSGTRLTVV.